Listed below are T cell receptor beta chains from one sample, sequenced in a study of blood T cell repertoires in COVID-19. Measured with immunoSEQ multiplex PCR; TCRdb has only the in-frame clones, and not every one. The repertoire holds 310,000 or so clones, with 90% as singletons. Sequenced: PBMCs or T cells enriched from blood (not recorded which). The receptor set was obtained from a woman younger than 45 who had recovered from COVID-19. The CDR3 runs from the conserved cysteine through the conserved F or W. The D gene is left open where the match is weak. Clone size is not always given. Where it is, it says once, few, many or a class for expanded clones.

clone size | J gene | D gene | V gene | CDR3 protein | CDR3 DNA
. | TRBJ1-1 | TRBD1 | TRBV7-9 | CASSPQRDRVNTEAFF | TGTGCCAGCAGCCCCCAGAGGGACAGGGTGAACACTGAAGCTTTCTTT
. | TRBJ2-7 | . | TRBV7-2 | CASSLNRNVYEQYF | TGTGCCAGCAGCTTAAACAGGAATGTCTACGAGCAGTACTTC
. | TRBJ2-5 | . | TRBV3-1/TRBV3-2 | CASSQDGRRETQYF | TGTGCCAGCAGCCAAGATGGGAGAAGAGAGACCCAGTACTTC
. | TRBJ1-2 | . | TRBV2 | CASSEGSGVYGYTF | TGTGCCAGCAGTGAAGGATCAGGGGTTTATGGCTACACCTTC
. | TRBJ2-1 | TRBD2 | TRBV3-1/TRBV3-2 | CASSHQGLAGGAYNEQFF | TGTGCCAGCAGCCACCAGGGGCTAGCGGGAGGGGCCTACAATGAGCAGTTCTTC
. | TRBJ2-7 | TRBD2 | TRBV9 | CASSVAGGVPNEQYF | TGTGCCAGCAGCGTAGCGGGAGGGGTACCAAACGAGCAGTACTTC
. | TRBJ2-3 | . | TRBV6-5 | CASSYKRTDTQYF | TGTGCCAGCAGTTACAAGAGAACAGATACGCAGTATTTT
. | TRBJ2-1 | TRBD2 | TRBV10-1 | CASSASSPTSGRVNEQFF | TGCGCCAGCAGTGCCTCATCCCCGACTAGCGGGAGGGTTAATGAGCAGTTCTTC
once | TRBJ2-3 | TRBD1 | TRBV5-1 | CASSLDRDSRVTDTQYF | TGCGCCAGCAGCTTGGACCGGGACAGCAGAGTCACAGATACGCAGTATTTT
. | TRBJ2-7 | . | TRBV7-9 | CASSLEAGAYEQYF | TGTGCCAGCAGCCTAGAGGCAGGGGCCTACGAGCAGTACTTC
. | TRBJ2-1 | TRBD2 | TRBV14 | CASSQGSGKSSYNEQFF | TGTGCCAGCAGCCAAGGAAGCGGGAAAAGCTCCTACAATGAGCAGTTCTTC
once | TRBJ1-1 | . | TRBV29-1 | CSVAGVMNTEAFF | TGCAGCGTTGCGGGGGTCATGAACACTGAAGCTTTCTTT
few | TRBJ1-6 | TRBD1 | TRBV4-3 | CASSQEAGQGNQLLHF | TGCGCCAGCAGCCAAGAGGCGGGACAGGGTAATCAACTCCTCCACTTT
. | TRBJ2-1 | TRBD2 | TRBV18 | CASSPTSGGGHNEQFF | TGTGCCAGCTCACCAACTAGCGGAGGCGGCCACAATGAGCAGTTCTTC
. | TRBJ2-7 | . | TRBV12-2 | CASRHRDRDEQYF | TGTGCAAGTCGACACCGGGACAGGGACGAGCAGTACTTC
. | TRBJ1-1 | TRBD1 | TRBV4-3 | CASSPEVGGFQVTEAFF | TGCGCCAGCAGCCCAGAGGTAGGGGGCTTTCAGGTTACTGAAGCTTTCTTT
few | TRBJ2-1 | TRBD2 | TRBV6-2/TRBV6-3 | CASSYSGLAAYNEQFF | TGTGCCAGCAGTTACTCGGGACTAGCGGCATACAATGAGCAGTTCTTC
. | TRBJ1-1 | . | TRBV12-3/TRBV12-4 | CASSGVPNTEAFF | TGTGCCAGCAGCGGGGTTCCGAACACTGAAGCTTTCTTT
. | TRBJ2-7 | . | TRBV5-1 | CASSLDSIYEQYF | TGCGCCAGCAGCTTGGACTCGATCTACGAGCAGTACTTC
. | TRBJ2-5 | . | TRBV19 | CASSPSFLETQYF | TGTGCCAGTAGTCCAAGCTTTTTAGAGACCCAGTACTTC
. | TRBJ1-5 | . | TRBV28 | CASSFGRGWSNQPQHF | TGTGCCAGCTCTTTTGGACGGGGGTGGAGCAATCAGCCCCAGCATTTT
. | TRBJ1-1 | . | TRBV11-3 | CASSLSPDTEAFF | TGTGCCAGCAGCTTATCGCCGGACACTGAAGCTTTCTTT
. | TRBJ2-7 | TRBD1 | TRBV7-9 | CASSHRDRSYEQYF | TGTGCCAGCAGCCACCGGGACAGATCCTACGAGCAGTACTTC
. | TRBJ2-2 | TRBD2 | TRBV19 | CASSISGSTVTGELFF | TGTGCCAGTAGTATCAGCGGGAGTACGGTCACCGGGGAGCTGTTTTTT
. | TRBJ2-2 | TRBD2 | TRBV9 | CASSPLGLAGATGELFF | TGTGCCAGCAGCCCTCTCGGACTAGCGGGAGCCACCGGGGAGCTGTTTTTT
once | TRBJ1-3 | TRBD1 | TRBV14 | CASSPYTGQGANTIYF | TGTGCCAGCAGCCCATATACGGGACAGGGGGCGAACACCATATATTTT
. | TRBJ1-1 | TRBD1 | TRBV28 | CASSLGRGRTEAFF | TGTGCCAGCAGTTTAGGCAGGGGGAGGACTGAAGCTTTCTTT
. | TRBJ2-5 | TRBD2 | TRBV4-3 | CASSQDSGTYQETQYF | TGCGCCAGCAGCCAAGATAGCGGGACGTACCAAGAGACCCAGTACTTC
. | TRBJ2-5 | . | TRBV18 | CASSPEGKGTQYF | TGTGCCAGCTCACCCGAGGGTAAAGGGACCCAGTACTTC
once | TRBJ2-3 | . | TRBV7-2 | CASSPAGGGTSTDTQYF | TGTGCCAGCAGCCCAGCTGGGGGGGGCACCAGCACAGATACGCAGTATTTT
. | TRBJ2-5 | . | TRBV11-3 | CASSLVDGETQYF | TGTGCCAGCAGCTTAGTCGACGGGGAGACCCAGTACTTC
. | TRBJ2-1 | . | TRBV7-2 | CASSLGLAGRPFF | TGTGCCAGCAGCTTAGGGCTAGCCGGTCGCCCGTTCTTC
. | TRBJ1-1 | . | TRBV9 | CASSVSTGNTEAFF | TGTGCCAGCAGCGTATCCACCGGGAACACTGAAGCTTTCTTT
. | TRBJ2-3 | TRBD1 | TRBV5-6 | CASSPGGPFNTDTQYF | TGTGCCAGCTCGCCAGGGGGCCCGTTTAACACAGATACGCAGTATTTT
. | TRBJ2-1 | . | TRBV29-1 | CSVRRQTIYNEQFF | TGCAGCGTCAGAAGACAGACGATTTACAATGAGCAGTTCTTC
. | TRBJ1-5 | . | TRBV7-8 | CASSSAGTLFSNQPQHF | TGTGCCAGCAGCTCGGCCGGGACTCTTTTTAGCAATCAGCCCCAGCATTTT
. | TRBJ1-5 | . | TRBV18 | CASSPLGGPNQPQHF | TGTGCCAGCTCACCGCTCGGGGGGCCCAATCAGCCCCAGCATTTT
. | TRBJ2-1 | TRBD2 | TRBV5-8 | CASSLVLAGRYNEQFF | TGTGCCAGCAGCTTGGTACTAGCGGGACGCTACAATGAGCAGTTCTTC
. | TRBJ2-1 | . | TRBV4-1 | CASSQEALSGSMLKNEQFF | TGCGCCAGCAGCCAGGAGGCCTTAAGTGGGAGCATGTTAAAAAATGAGCAGTTCTTC
. | TRBJ2-1 | TRBD2 | TRBV4-3 | CASSQGTSGRNNEQFF | TGCGCCAGCAGCCAAGGAACTAGCGGGAGGAACAATGAGCAGTTCTTC
. | TRBJ2-3 | TRBD1 | TRBV30 | CAWGQGQDTQYF | TGTGCCTGGGGACAGGGCCAAGATACGCAGTATTTT
. | TRBJ1-6 | . | TRBV18 | CASSYDRSSYNSPLHF | TGTGCCAGCTCATATGACAGGAGCTCCTATAATTCACCCCTCCACTTT
. | TRBJ2-1 | TRBD2 | TRBV6-5 | CASSQLAGLNNEQFF | TGTGCCAGCAGTCAACTAGCGGGGCTTAACAATGAGCAGTTCTTC
. | TRBJ1-1 | . | TRBV11-2 | CASSLDNVNTEAFF | TGTGCCAGCAGCTTAGATAATGTGAACACTGAAGCTTTCTTT
. | TRBJ2-1 | TRBD1 | TRBV11-3 | CASSSHTGQGSNEQFF | TGTGCCAGCAGCTCTCATACGGGACAGGGAAGCAATGAGCAGTTCTTC
. | TRBJ1-5 | . | TRBV9 | CASSVEGERQPQHF | TGTGCCAGCAGCGTAGAGGGAGAGCGACAGCCCCAGCATTTT
. | TRBJ1-6 | TRBD1 | TRBV7-9 | CASSAGQVSSYNSPLHF | TGTGCCAGCAGCGCGGGACAGGTTAGCTCCTATAATTCACCCCTCCACTTT
. | TRBJ2-3 | TRBD2 | TRBV6-2/TRBV6-3 | CASSWPGGGRYTDTQYF | TGTGCCAGCAGTTGGCCAGGCGGGGGGCGCTACACAGATACGCAGTATTTT
. | TRBJ2-2 | . | TRBV9 | CASSPKGLGDSPGELFF | TGTGCCAGCAGCCCGAAGGGGCTAGGGGATTCCCCCGGGGAGCTGTTTTTT
. | TRBJ2-1 | TRBD2 | TRBV5-1 | CASSTGLAGDNEQFF | TGCGCCAGCAGCACCGGACTAGCGGGAGACAATGAGCAGTTCTTC
. | TRBJ1-1 | TRBD1 | TRBV2 | CATKQGTANTEAFF | TGTGCCACAAAACAGGGGACAGCAAACACTGAAGCTTTCTTT
. | TRBJ2-3 | TRBD2 | TRBV27 | CASSLGPGLLIGDTQYF | TGTGCCAGCAGTTTGGGTCCGGGACTACTTATAGGAGATACGCAGTATTTT
. | TRBJ2-1 | TRBD2 | TRBV6-2/TRBV6-3 | CASSYGGSGRHNEQFF | TGTGCCAGCAGTTACGGTGGTAGCGGGAGACATAATGAGCAGTTCTTC
. | TRBJ2-1 | TRBD2 | TRBV29-1 | CSVVRGERVEQFF | TGCAGCGTTGTTCGGGGGGAGAGGGTGGAGCAGTTCTTC
. | TRBJ2-7 | TRBD1 | TRBV28 | CATRDSLYEQYF | TGTGCCACCCGGGACAGCCTCTACGAGCAGTACTTC
. | TRBJ2-1 | TRBD2 | TRBV18 | CASSPPGLGRNEQFF | TGTGCCAGCTCACCGCCGGGACTAGGAAGAAATGAGCAGTTCTTC
. | TRBJ2-1 | TRBD2 | TRBV7-2 | CASSLGTGGRRDEQFF | TGTGCCAGCAGCTTAGGGACTGGCGGGAGAAGGGATGAGCAGTTCTTC
. | TRBJ2-7 | TRBD2 | TRBV10-3 | CAISLSSLAGVFNEQYF | TGTGCCATCAGCCTTTCCTCTTTAGCGGGAGTATTCAACGAGCAGTACTTC
. | TRBJ1-1 | . | TRBV13 | CASSTGDGDNTEAFF | TGTGCCAGCTCAACGGGGGACGGGGATAACACTGAAGCTTTCTTT
. | TRBJ2-7 | TRBD2 | TRBV5-1 | CASSQTSGSYEQYF | TGCGCCAGCAGCCAAACTAGCGGGAGCTACGAGCAGTACTTC